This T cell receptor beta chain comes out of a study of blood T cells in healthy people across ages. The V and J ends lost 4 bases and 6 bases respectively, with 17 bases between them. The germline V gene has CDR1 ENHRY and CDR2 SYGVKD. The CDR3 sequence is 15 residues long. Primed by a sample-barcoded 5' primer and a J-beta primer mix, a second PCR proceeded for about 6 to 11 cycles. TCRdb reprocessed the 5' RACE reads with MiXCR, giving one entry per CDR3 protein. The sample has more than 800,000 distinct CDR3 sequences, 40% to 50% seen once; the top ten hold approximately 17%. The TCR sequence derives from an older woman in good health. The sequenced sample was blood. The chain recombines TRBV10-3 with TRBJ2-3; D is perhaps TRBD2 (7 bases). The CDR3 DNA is TGTGCCATCAGTGTCAGCGGGACAATTTCGGATACGCAGTATTTT. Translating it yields CAISVSGTISDTQYF.